The clone carrying this T cell receptor beta chain came up a few times. The antigen remains undetermined. TCRdb reanalysed the reads using MiXCR and keeps one entry per CDR3 protein. This repertoire shows approximately 730,000 distinct CDR3 sequences, 25% to 35% found once; its top ten account for over 10%. Per germline, CDR1 LGHNA and CDR2 YNFKEQ. With V trimmed by 3 bases and J by 7 bases, 5 bases remained unmatched. CDR3 length equals 15 residues. The data were obtained in a study of T cell repertoires in cytomegalovirus infection. The clonotype originates from a human donor in good health (CMV status not recorded). Some clones in this sample may be carry-over from other donors' samples. Sequencing was performed on cultured CD8+ T cells from PBMCs, taken from culture after CMV antigen stimulation. The chain is built from TRBV4-2 and TRBJ2-2; 10 bases align to TRBD2. CDR3 region: CASSQATSGVGELFF. CDR3 sequence (DNA): TGTGCCAGCAGCCAGGCAACTAGCGGGGTCGGGGAGCTGTTTTTT.